Following are 13 T cell receptor beta chains from one sample sequenced in a study of T cell repertoires in cytomegalovirus infection. For these TCRs, the target antigens are not known. TCRdb reprocessed the reads via MiXCR and lists one record per CDR3 protein. The repertoire consists of some 900,000 distinct CDR3 sequences, with around a third occurring once and the leading ten covering 12%. Sequencing was performed on cultured CD8+ T cells from PBMCs, taken from culture after CMV antigen stimulation. Receptors originate from a human donor in good health (CMV status not recorded). Some clones in this sample may be carry-over from other donors' samples.

The chain recombines TRBV27 with TRBJ2-5, with a weak D call TRBD1 (6 bases). CDR1 and CDR2 from the germline V gene are MNHEY and SMNVEV (reference sequence). The CDR3 is 13 residues long. Trimming left V 6 bases short and J 5 bases short, with 13 bases between. The CDR3 is CASRTGLLETQYF. In nucleotides, the CDR3 is TGTGCCAGCAGAACAGGGCTGCTGGAGACCCAGTACTTC.

J is TRBJ2-1 and V is TRBV6-2 or TRBV6-3, with 7 bases fitting TRBD1. After removal of 5 bases from V and 5 bases from J, the junction contained 12 bases not matched to a gene. The CDR3 is made up of 16 amino acids. Germline assignment: CDR1 MNHEY and CDR2 SVGEGT. The CDR3 bases are TGTGCCAGCAGTACCCCCGGGACAGCACTCAACAATGAGCAGTTCTTC. This codes for CASSTPGTALNNEQFF.

This clonotype was found many times. This chain joins TRBV7-6 and TRBJ2-6, with TRBD1 matching 9 bases. Germline CDR1 reads SGHVS; CDR2 reads FNYEAQ. The trim removed 0 bases at V and 4 bases at J, leaving 10 bases unmatched. CDR3 size: 19 residues. CDR3 sequence reads: CASSLAGGQGNPGANVLTF. CDR3 sequence (DNA): TGTGCCAGCAGCTTAGCGGGGGGACAGGGAAATCCCGGGGCCAACGTCCTGACTTTC.

This clonotype was seen more than once but under ten times. The chain uses TRBV6-5 and TRBJ2-1, with D unresolved. This CDR3 is built from 13 residues. Deletions cut 7 bases from V and 9 bases from J, with 16 bases between. The germline V gene encodes CDR1 MNHEY and CDR2 SVGAGI. The CDR3 DNA reads as TGTGCCAGCACTCATGATCTGGATTTTGAGCAGTTCTTC. The encoded protein is CASTHDLDFEQFF.

The chain joins TRBV12-3 or TRBV12-4 to TRBJ1-3, with 7 nucleotides matching TRBD1. J gave up 2 bases and V 11 bases, and 0 bases lay outside the gene matches. The CDR3 is 11 residues long. CDR3 region: CADRAGNTIYF. As DNA, the CDR3 is TGTGCCGACAGGGCTGGAAACACCATATATTTT.

The rearrangement joins TRBV6-2 or TRBV6-3 to TRBJ1-1; D gene unclear. Germline V gene lookup returns CDR1 MNHEY and CDR2 SVGEGT. The CDR3 runs 14 residues. V lost 2 bases and J lost 4, with 11 bases in between. This CDR3 is CASSYGLRGTEAFF. The CDR3 DNA sequence: TGTGCCAGCAGTTACGGACTTCGAGGCACTGAAGCTTTCTTT.

This rearrangement joins TRBV6-2 or TRBV6-3 to TRBJ2-3; D perhaps matches TRBD2 (6 bases). CDR3 length: 14 amino acids. The germline CDR1 and CDR2 sequences are MNHEY and SVGEGT. V shed 6 bases and J shed 10 bases, with 20 bases lying between them. The CDR3 spells CASSFSGGNPAQYF. CDR3 DNA sequence: TGTGCCAGCAGCTTTAGCGGTGGAAACCCAGCGCAGTATTTT.

This clonotype has only a few counts. J is TRBJ2-6 and V is TRBV6-1, with D uncertain. The CDR3 is 15 residues long. The V gene lost 1 base and the J gene lost 1 base, with 5 bases spanning the gap. CDR1 is MNHNS and CDR2 is SASEGT in the germline V gene. The CDR3 bases are TGTGCCAGCAGTGAAGGCACATCTGGGGCCAACGTCCTGACTTTC. Protein: CASSEGTSGANVLTF.

This chain uses TRBV11-1 with TRBJ1-1; D remains unclear. The CDR3 extends over 13 amino acids. CDR1 is SGHAT and CDR2 is FQDESV in the germline V gene (reference sequence). Trimming shortened V by 4 bases and J by 8 bases, and 14 bases separated the two germline ends. DNA for the CDR3: TGTGCCAGCAGCTACCCCTTGGGCGTCGAAGCTTTCTTT. Translated: CASSYPLGVEAFF.

The chain combines TRBV7-9 with TRBJ2-5; a weak D match, TRBD2 (6 bases). The V end was cut by 6 bases, the J end by 2 bases, with 13 bases between. CDR1 is SEHNR and CDR2 is FQNEAQ in the germline V gene (reference sequence). CDR3 length equals 14 residues. The CDR3 here is CASRGWGVQETQYF. The DNA for the CDR3 is TGTGCCAGCAGGGGGTGGGGGGTTCAAGAGACCCAGTACTTC.

This chain uses TRBV6-2 or TRBV6-3 with TRBJ1-2; D not certain. Germline CDR1 is MNHEY and CDR2 is SVGEGT. CDR3 length equals 14 residues. Between the trimmed V and J ends, which lost 7 bases and 5 bases, there was a span of 17 bases. Here the CDR3 reads CASTPGRLTYGYTF. Written as DNA, the CDR3 is TGTGCCAGCACCCCGGGCAGGCTTACATATGGCTACACCTTC.

This clonotype has a handful of counts. V is TRBV7-2 and J is TRBJ2-1; 7 nucleotides match TRBD2. Losses at the gene ends were 3 bases for V and 6 bases for J; bases not matched to a gene: 2. In germline, CDR1 is SGHTA, CDR2 FQGNSA. The CDR3 totals 13 residues. CDR3 DNA sequence: TGTGCCAGCAGCTTTTGGGGGGGCAATGAGCAGTTCTTC. The encoded protein is CASSFWGGNEQFF.

This clonotype was picked up a small number of times. The CDR3 bases are TGTGCCACCAGCAGAGATCTGGTAAAGGCTACCTACGAGCAGTACTTC. Translating gives CATSRDLVKATYEQYF. The chain uses TRBV15 and TRBJ2-7; unclear D gene. V dropped 0 bases and J dropped 2 bases, with 14 bases sitting between them. The CDR3 sequence is 16 residues long. Per the germline V gene, CDR1 is LNHNV and CDR2 is YYDKDF (reference sequence). Full variable domain (missing parts from reference TRBV15 and TRBJ2-7): DAMVIQNPRYQVTQFGKPVTLSCSQTLNHNVMYWYQQKSSQAPKLLFHYYDKDFNNEADTPDNFQSRRPNTSFCFLDIRSPGLGDTAMYLCATSRDLVKATYEQYFGPGTRLTVT.